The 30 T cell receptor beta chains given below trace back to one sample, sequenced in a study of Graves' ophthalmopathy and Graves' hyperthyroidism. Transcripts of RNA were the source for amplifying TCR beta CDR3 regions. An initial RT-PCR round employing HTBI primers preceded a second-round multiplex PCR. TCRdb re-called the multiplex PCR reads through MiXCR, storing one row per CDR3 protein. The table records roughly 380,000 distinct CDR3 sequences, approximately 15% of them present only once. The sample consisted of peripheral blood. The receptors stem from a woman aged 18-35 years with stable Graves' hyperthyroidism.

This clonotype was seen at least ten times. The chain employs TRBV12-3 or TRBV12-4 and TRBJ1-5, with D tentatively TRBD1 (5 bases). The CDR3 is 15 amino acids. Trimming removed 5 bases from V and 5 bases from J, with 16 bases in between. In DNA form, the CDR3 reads TGTGCCAGCAGTAACAGAAGAAGGGGCGATCAGCCCCAGCATTTT. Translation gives CASSNRRRGDQPQHF.

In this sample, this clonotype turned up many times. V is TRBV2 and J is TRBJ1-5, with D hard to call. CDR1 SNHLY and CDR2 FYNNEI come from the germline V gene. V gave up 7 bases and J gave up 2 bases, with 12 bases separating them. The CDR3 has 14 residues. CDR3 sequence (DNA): TGTGCCAGCAAAAGTCAAAGGGGCAATCAGCCCCAGCATTTT. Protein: CASKSQRGNQPQHF. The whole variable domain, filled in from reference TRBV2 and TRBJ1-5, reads EPEVTQTPSHQVTQMGQEVILRCVPISNHLYFYWYRQILGQKVEFLVSFYNNEISEKSEIFDDQFSVERPDGSNFTLKIRSTKLEDSAMYFCASKSQRGNQPQHFGDGTRLSIL.

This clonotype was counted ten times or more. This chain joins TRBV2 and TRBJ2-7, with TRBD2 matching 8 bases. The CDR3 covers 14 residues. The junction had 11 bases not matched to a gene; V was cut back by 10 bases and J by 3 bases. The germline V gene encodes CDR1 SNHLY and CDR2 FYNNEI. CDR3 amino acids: CATIGLAGIYEQYF. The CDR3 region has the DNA TGTGCCACCATAGGTTTAGCGGGGATCTACGAGCAGTACTTC.

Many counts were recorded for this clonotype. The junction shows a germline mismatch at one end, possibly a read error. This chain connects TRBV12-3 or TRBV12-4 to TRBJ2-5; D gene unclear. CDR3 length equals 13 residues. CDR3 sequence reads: CASSLTVQGTQYF. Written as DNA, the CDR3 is TGTGCCAGCAGCCTTACAGTTCAAGGGACCCAGTACTTC.

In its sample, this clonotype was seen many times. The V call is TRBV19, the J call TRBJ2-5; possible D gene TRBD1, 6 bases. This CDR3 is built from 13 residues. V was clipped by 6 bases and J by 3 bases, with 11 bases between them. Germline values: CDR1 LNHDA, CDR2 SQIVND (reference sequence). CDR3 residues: CASRDRRKETQYF. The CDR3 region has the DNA TGTGCCAGTAGAGACAGGCGAAAAGAGACCCAGTACTTC.

The CDR3 is CASSWRLAGRETQYF. For the CDR3, the DNA is TGTGCCAGCAGCTGGAGACTAGCGGGGAGAGAGACCCAGTACTTC. This chain uses TRBV7-8 with TRBJ2-5; 11 bases agree with TRBD2. Trimming cost V 4 bases and J 4 bases; bases outside gene matches: 5. Germline V gene lookup returns CDR1 SGHVS and CDR2 FQNEAQ. The length of the CDR3 is 15 residues.

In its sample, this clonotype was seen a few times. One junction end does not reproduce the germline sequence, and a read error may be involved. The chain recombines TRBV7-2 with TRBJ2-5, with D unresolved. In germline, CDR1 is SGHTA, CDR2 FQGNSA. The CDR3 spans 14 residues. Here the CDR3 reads CASSLSTGSETKYF. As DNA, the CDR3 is TGTGCCAGCAGCTTATCTACGGGTTCAGAGACCAAGTACTTC.

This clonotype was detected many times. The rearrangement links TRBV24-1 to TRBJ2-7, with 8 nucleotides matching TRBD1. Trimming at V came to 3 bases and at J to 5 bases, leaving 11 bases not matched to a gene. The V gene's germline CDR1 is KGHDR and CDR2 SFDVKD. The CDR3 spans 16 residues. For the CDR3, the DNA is TGTGCCACCAGTGATCCAGGAGGGCAGGGGGCAGACGAGCAGTACTTC. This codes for CATSDPGGQGADEQYF.

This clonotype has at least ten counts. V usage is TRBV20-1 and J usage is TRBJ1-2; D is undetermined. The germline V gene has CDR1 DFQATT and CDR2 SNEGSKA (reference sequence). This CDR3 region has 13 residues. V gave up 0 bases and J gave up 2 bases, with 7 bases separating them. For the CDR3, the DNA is TGCAGTGCTAGAGATAGCGGGAACTATGGCTACACCTTC. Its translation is CSARDSGNYGYTF.

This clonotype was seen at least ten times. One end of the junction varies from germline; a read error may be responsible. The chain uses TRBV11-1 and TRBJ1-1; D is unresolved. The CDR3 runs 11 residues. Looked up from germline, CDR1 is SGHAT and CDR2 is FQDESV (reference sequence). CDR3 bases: TGTGCCAGCAGCTCCGCCTACAAGAACACCTTT. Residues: CASSSAYKNTF.

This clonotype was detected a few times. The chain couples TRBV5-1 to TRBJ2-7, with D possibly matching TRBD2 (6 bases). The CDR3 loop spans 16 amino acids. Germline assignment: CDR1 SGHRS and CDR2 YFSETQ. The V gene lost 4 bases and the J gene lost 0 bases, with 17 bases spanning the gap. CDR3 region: CASSRELARSSYEQYF. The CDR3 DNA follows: TGCGCCAGCAGCAGGGAGCTAGCGAGGAGCTCCTACGAGCAGTACTTC.

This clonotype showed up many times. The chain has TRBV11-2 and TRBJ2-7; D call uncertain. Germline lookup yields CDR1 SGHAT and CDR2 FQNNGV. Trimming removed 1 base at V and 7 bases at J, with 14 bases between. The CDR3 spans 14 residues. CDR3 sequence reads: CASSLVKGMWEQYF. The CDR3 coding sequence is TGTGCCAGCAGCTTAGTTAAAGGGATGTGGGAGCAGTACTTC. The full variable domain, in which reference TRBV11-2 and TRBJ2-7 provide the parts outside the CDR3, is EAGVAQSPRYKIIEKRQSVAFWCNPISGHATLYWYQQILGQGPKLLIQFQNNGVVDDSQLPKDRFSAERLKGVDSTLKIQPAKLEDSAVYLCASSLVKGMWEQYFGPGTRLTVT.

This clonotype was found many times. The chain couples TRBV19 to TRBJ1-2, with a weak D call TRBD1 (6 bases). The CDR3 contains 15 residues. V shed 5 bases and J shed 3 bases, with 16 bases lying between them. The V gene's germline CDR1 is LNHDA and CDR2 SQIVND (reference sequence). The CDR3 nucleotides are TGTGCCAGTAGTGCAACCCTCACAGGGTACTATGGCTACACCTTC. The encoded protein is CASSATLTGYYGYTF. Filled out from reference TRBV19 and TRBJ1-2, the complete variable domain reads DGGITQSPKYLFRKEGQNVTLSCEQNLNHDAMYWYRQDPGQGLRLIYYSQIVNDFQKGDIAEGYSVSREKKESFPLTVTSAQKNPTAFYLCASSATLTGYYGYTFGSGTRLTVV.

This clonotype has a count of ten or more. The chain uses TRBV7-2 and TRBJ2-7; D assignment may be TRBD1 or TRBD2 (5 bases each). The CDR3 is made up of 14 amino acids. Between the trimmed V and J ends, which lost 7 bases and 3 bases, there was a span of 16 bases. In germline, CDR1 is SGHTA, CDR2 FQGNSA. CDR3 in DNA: TGTGCCAGCACCTTGGGACCCGCGGACTACGAGCAGTACTTC. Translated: CASTLGPADYEQYF. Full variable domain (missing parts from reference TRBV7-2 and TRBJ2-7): GAGVSQSPSNKVTEKGKDVELRCDPISGHTALYWYRQSLGQGLEFLIYFQGNSAPDKSGLPSDRFSAERTGGSVSTLTIQRTQQEDSAVYLCASTLGPADYEQYFGPGTRLTVT.

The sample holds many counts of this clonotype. The CDR3 DNA reads TGTGCCAGCAGTGCATCAAGACCGGAGAGGGAGCTGTTTTTT. Its protein product is CASSASRPERELFF. The chain employs TRBV12-3 or TRBV12-4 and TRBJ2-2; no reliable D call. This CDR3 comprises 14 residues. Deletions cut 5 bases from V and 9 bases from J, with 16 bases between.

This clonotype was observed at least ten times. The CDR3 protein is CASSFLTGGKETQYF. CDR3 in DNA: TGTGCCAGTAGTTTTCTGACAGGGGGAAAAGAGACCCAGTACTTC. The chain has TRBV19 and TRBJ2-5; 9 bases match TRBD1. Looked up from germline, CDR1 is LNHDA and CDR2 is SQIVND (reference sequence). The CDR3 contains 15 residues. Trimming at V came to 5 bases and at J to 3 bases, leaving 7 bases not matched to a gene.

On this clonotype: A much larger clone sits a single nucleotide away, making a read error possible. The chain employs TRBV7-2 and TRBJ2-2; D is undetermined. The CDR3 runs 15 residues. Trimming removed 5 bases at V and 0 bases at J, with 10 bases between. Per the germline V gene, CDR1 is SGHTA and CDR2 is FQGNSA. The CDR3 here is CASSPESTNTGELFF. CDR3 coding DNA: TGTGCCAGCAGCCCGGAGAGCACGAACACCGGGGAGCTGTTTTTT.

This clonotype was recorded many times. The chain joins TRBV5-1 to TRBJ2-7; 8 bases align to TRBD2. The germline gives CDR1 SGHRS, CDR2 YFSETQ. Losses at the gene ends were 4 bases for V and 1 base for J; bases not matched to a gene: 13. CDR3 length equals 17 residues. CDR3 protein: CASSPFGGGTRSYEQYF. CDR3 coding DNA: TGCGCCAGCAGCCCTTTCGGGGGGGGGACACGATCCTACGAGCAGTACTTC.

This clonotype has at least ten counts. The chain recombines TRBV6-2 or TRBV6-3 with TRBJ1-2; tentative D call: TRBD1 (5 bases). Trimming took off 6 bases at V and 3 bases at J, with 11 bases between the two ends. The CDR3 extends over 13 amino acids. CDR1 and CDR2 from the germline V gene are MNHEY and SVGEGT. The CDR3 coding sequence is TGTGCCAGCAGCCGAATGGGGGACTATGGCTACACCTTC. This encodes CASSRMGDYGYTF.

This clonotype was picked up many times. The CDR3 protein is CASERTGPNTEAFF. The CDR3 DNA follows: TGTGCCAGCGAGCGGACAGGCCCGAACACTGAAGCTTTCTTT. V gene TRBV12-3 or TRBV12-4 combines with J gene TRBJ1-1; 7 nucleotides match TRBD1. V lost 8 bases, J lost 1 base, and 7 bases stayed unmatched. The CDR3 runs 14 residues.

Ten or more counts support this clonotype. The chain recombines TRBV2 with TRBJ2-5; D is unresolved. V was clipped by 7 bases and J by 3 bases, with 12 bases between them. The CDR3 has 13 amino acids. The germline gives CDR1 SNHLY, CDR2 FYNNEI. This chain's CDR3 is CASTDDWEETQYF. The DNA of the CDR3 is TGTGCCAGCACCGACGACTGGGAAGAGACCCAGTACTTC.

The CDR3 DNA follows: TGTGCCAGCAGTCCGTCCGGGACAACCTATCCTCTAGCCAAAAACATTCAGTACTTC. It translates to CASSPSGTTYPLAKNIQYF. The chain links TRBV12-3 or TRBV12-4 to TRBJ2-4; D perhaps matches TRBD1 (6 bases). The CDR3 runs 19 residues. The V end was cut by 5 bases, the J end by 0 bases, with 23 bases between.

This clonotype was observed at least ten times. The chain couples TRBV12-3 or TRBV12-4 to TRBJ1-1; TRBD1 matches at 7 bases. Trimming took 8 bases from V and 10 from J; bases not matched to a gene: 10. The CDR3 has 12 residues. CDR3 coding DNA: TGTGCCAGCGGACTTAGACAGGGCCGAGCTTTCTTT. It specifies CASGLRQGRAFF.

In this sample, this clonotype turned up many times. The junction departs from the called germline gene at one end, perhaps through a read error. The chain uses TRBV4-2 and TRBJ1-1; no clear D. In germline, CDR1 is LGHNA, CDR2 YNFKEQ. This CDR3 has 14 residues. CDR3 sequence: CASNQGKGNTEAFF. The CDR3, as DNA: TGTGCCAGCAACCAAGGGAAGGGGAACACTGAAGCTTTCTTT.

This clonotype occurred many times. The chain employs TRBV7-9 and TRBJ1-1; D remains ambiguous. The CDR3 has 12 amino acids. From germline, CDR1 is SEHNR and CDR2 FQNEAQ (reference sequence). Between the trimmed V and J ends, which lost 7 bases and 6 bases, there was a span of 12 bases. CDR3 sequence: CASKYGTAEAFF. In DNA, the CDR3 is TGTGCCAGCAAATACGGTACGGCTGAAGCTTTCTTT.

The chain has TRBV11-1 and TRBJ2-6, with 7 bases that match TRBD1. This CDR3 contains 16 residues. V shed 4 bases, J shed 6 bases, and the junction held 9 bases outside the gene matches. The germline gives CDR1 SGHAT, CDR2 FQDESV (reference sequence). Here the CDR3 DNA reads TGTGCCAGCAGCTCCTGGGACAGCCTGCCGGCCAACGTCCTGACTTTC. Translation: CASSSWDSLPANVLTF.

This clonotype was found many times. CDR3 sequence (DNA): TGTGCCAGCAGTGAATCAGGGACTATTCGACCCCTCCACTTT. This encodes CASSESGTIRPLHF. The gene calls are TRBV2 and TRBJ1-6; a weak D match, TRBD1 (5 bases). The V gene lost 2 bases and the J gene lost 12 bases, with 14 bases spanning the gap. Germline CDR1 is SNHLY and CDR2 is FYNNEI. The CDR3 has 14 amino acids.

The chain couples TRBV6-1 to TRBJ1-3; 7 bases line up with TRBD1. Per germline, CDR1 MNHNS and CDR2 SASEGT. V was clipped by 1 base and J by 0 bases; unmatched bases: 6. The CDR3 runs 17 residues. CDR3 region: CASSEVSGQFSGNTIYF. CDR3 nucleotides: TGTGCCAGCAGTGAAGTTTCGGGACAGTTCTCTGGAAACACCATATATTTT.

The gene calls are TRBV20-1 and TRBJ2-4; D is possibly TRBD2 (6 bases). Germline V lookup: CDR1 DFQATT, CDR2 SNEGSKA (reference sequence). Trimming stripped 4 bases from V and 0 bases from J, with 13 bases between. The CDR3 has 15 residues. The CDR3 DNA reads TGCAGTGCTACCAGGCAGGGACTAGCCAAAAACATTCAGTACTTC. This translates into CSATRQGLAKNIQYF.

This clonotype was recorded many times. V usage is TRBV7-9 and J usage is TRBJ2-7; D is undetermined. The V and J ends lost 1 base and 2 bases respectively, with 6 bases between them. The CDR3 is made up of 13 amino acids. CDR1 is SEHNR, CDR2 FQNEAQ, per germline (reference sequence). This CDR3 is CASSLVATYEQYF. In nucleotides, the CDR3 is TGTGCCAGCAGCTTAGTTGCTACCTACGAGCAGTACTTC.